This T cell receptor (beta chain) was identified during a study of beta chain features in type 1 diabetes. Study findings and constraints: It was not settled here whether HLA type affects TCRB rearrangement. Sampled from patients, naive, central memory and Treg TCRB repertoires appeared more similar than those sampled from healthy donors. When VDJ junctions were examined, type 1 diabetes patients showed fewer insertions and more deletions.

Remarks on this clone: The antigen remains unidentified.

Expressed TCRB transcripts were sequenced, since all the RNA that had been isolated was reverse transcribed. Each sample of naive, central memory or regulatory T cells had, on average, about 3.57 million reads. The data were produced by immunoSEQ multiplex PCR, yet TCRdb's version contains in-frame clones alone and is incomplete. The sample holds around 200,000 clones; 13% are singletons and the top ten take roughly 0.6%. CDR1 is MGHDK and CDR2 is SYGVNS in the germline V gene. V was shortened by 0 bases and J by 0 bases, with 10 bases between the two germline ends. The CDR3 has 16 residues. Material for sequencing was central memory CD4+ T cells from blood. The receptor was isolated from a woman younger than 30 in good health. V usage is TRBV25-1 and J usage is TRBJ2-3, with D maybe TRBD2 (6 bases). CDR3 residues: CASSEYSGGSTDTQYF. In nucleotides, the CDR3 is TGTGCCAGCAGTGAATATAGCGGAGGGAGCACAGATACGCAGTATTTT.